These 23 T cell receptor beta chains came from one sample sequenced in a study of blood T cell repertoires in COVID-19. The table came from immunoSEQ multiplex PCR; TCRdb's copy has only in-frame clones and leaves some out. The data contain about 290,000 clones, 80% to 90% of them seen just once; the ten biggest clones take up approximately 4.2%. Material for sequencing was peripheral blood. The receptors were sampled from a middle-aged man with acute or convalescent COVID-19.

The rearrangement uses TRBV6-1 and TRBJ1-2; 7 nucleotides agree with TRBD1. The CDR3 has 15 amino acids. Losses at the gene ends were 2 bases for V and 4 bases for J; bases not matched to a gene: 7. From germline, CDR1 is MNHNS and CDR2 SASEGT. The CDR3 DNA reads TGTGCCAGCAGTGAAACTACAGGGGTTTTCTATGGCTACACCTTC. Residues: CASSETTGVFYGYTF.

The V gene is TRBV5-1, the J gene TRBJ1-6, with 11 bases fitting TRBD1. The germline gives CDR1 SGHRS, CDR2 YFSETQ. CDR3 length equals 15 residues. J lost 9 bases, V lost 3 bases, and 5 bases had no gene match. The CDR3 region has the DNA TGCGCCAGCAGCTCCCCGGACAGGGGGCTTTCACCCCTCCACTTT. Its translation: CASSSPDRGLSPLHF.

This chain joins TRBV30 and TRBJ2-2; the match to TRBD2 covers 15 bases. Germline trimming cut 2 bases from V and 0 bases from J; bases unmatched to any gene: 7. Germline lookup yields CDR1 GTSNPN and CDR2 SVGIG (reference sequence). The CDR3 runs to 19 residues. DNA of the CDR3: TGTGCCTGGAGTCCGGGACTAGCGGGGGGCAAGACGAACACCGGGGAGCTGTTTTTT. As protein: CAWSPGLAGGKTNTGELFF.

The rearrangement uses TRBV9 and TRBJ1-3; D is undetermined. The germline V and J ends were trimmed by 0 bases and 4 bases, with 5 bases remaining between them. The CDR3 length is 13 residues. Germline V gene data show CDR1 as SGDLS and CDR2 as YYNGEE. The CDR3 sequence: CASSVDQGNTIYF. The CDR3 DNA is TGTGCCAGCAGCGTAGATCAGGGAAACACCATATATTTT.

The chain is built from TRBV2 and TRBJ1-2, with a tentative D call TRBD1 (6 bases). Germline V gives CDR1 SNHLY, CDR2 FYNNEI. The CDR3 has 13 amino acids. The ends were cut back, 1 base at V and 8 bases at J, with 11 bases in the middle. This CDR3 is CASSEGRGRGYTF. CDR3 DNA: TGTGCCAGCAGTGAAGGCAGGGGCCGAGGCTACACCTTC.

The CDR3 loop reads CASSYLAGGYNEQFF. In nucleotides, the CDR3 is TGTGCCAGCAGCTATCTAGCGGGGGGCTACAATGAGCAGTTCTTC. This chain links TRBV7-2 with TRBJ2-1; 11 bases fit TRBD2. Germline V gives CDR1 SGHTA, CDR2 FQGNSA. The junction had 2 bases not matched to a gene; V was cut back by 4 bases and J by 3 bases. The CDR3 runs to 15 residues.

The chain combines TRBV6-5 with TRBJ2-1; 8 bases map to TRBD1. J gave up 5 bases and V 7 bases, and 10 bases lay outside the gene matches. CDR1 and CDR2 (germline): MNHEY, SVGAGI. The CDR3 is 15 amino acids. The CDR3 sequence is CASNKGQATNNEQFF. CDR3 bases: TGTGCCAGCAATAAGGGACAGGCAACTAACAATGAGCAGTTCTTC.

The rearrangement links TRBV12-2 to TRBJ1-5; the table calls TRBD1, which could not be checked here. TRBV12-2 is an annotated pseudogene. The CDR3 has 17 residues. The CDR3 region is CASRPMPEGQKNQPQHF. In DNA form, the CDR3 reads TGTGCAAGTCGCCCCATGCCAGAGGGACAGAAGAATCAGCCCCAGCATTTT.

This clone has a single count. The chain combines TRBV5-6 with TRBJ1-2; D is ambiguous. The CDR3 contains 12 residues. Germline V gene lookup returns CDR1 SGHDT and CDR2 YYEEEE. Deletions cut 3 bases from V and 8 bases from J, with 11 bases between. The CDR3 here is CASSYEGGGYTF. The CDR3 DNA is TGTGCCAGCAGCTATGAGGGCGGGGGCTACACCTTC.

This clone was seen more than once but under ten times. The rearrangement uses TRBV5-6 and TRBJ2-7; a weak D match, TRBD2 (6 bases). The germline V and J ends were trimmed by 4 bases and 9 bases, with 14 bases remaining between them. The CDR3 is made up of 12 amino acids. Germline V gene lookup returns CDR1 SGHDT and CDR2 YYEEEE. The CDR3 nucleotides are TGTGCCAGCAGCACCCCGGGGGACTGGCAGTACTTC. Translated: CASSTPGDWQYF.

This sequence joins TRBV5-6 and TRBJ1-6, with D perhaps TRBD1 (5 bases). With 4 bases removed from V and 8 bases from J, the gap between germline ends came to 19 bases. The CDR3 loop spans 16 amino acids. Germline CDR1 and CDR2: SGHDT and YYEEEE. CDR3 sequence reads: CASSPSLTGVDSPLHF. CDR3 coding DNA: TGTGCCAGCAGCCCGAGCCTCACGGGGGTCGATTCACCCCTCCACTTT.

The chain is built from TRBV5-1 and TRBJ1-2, with 7 bases aligning to TRBD1. CDR1 and CDR2 from the germline V gene are SGHRS and YFSETQ. V dropped 4 bases and J dropped 4; count of bases not matched to a gene: 7. This CDR3 has 14 residues. CDR3 DNA sequence: TGCGCCAGCAGCGAGACAGGGTCGAGCTATGGCTACACCTTC. This codes for CASSETGSSYGYTF.

The V call is TRBV9, the J call TRBJ2-3; no firm D call. The ends were cut back, 0 bases at V and 6 bases at J, with 5 bases in the middle. The germline gives CDR1 SGDLS, CDR2 YYNGEE. The CDR3 runs to 12 residues. In DNA, the CDR3 is TGTGCCAGCAGCGTAGGAGAGGATACGCAGTATTTT. This translates into CASSVGEDTQYF.

The genes are TRBV4-2 and TRBJ2-3; the D is unclear. V was shortened by 5 bases and J by 5 bases, with 14 bases between the two germline ends. CDR1 and CDR2 (germline): LGHNA, YNFKEQ. CDR3 length equals 14 residues. CDR3 coding DNA: TGTGCCAGCAGCTTTATCCCCAGGATAGATACGCAGTATTTT. It yields the protein CASSFIPRIDTQYF.

The chain couples TRBV5-5 to TRBJ1-2; TRBD1 aligns across 7 bases. The J segment lost 8 bases and the V segment lost 4 bases, leaving 5 bases of the junction unmatched. The CDR3 is made up of 12 amino acids. CDR1 and CDR2 from the germline V gene are SGHKS and YYEKEE (reference sequence). This chain's CDR3 is CASSPGGGGYTF. In DNA, the CDR3 is TGTGCCAGCAGCCCAGGGGGTGGAGGCTACACCTTC.

The rearrangement uses TRBV6-1 and TRBJ2-1; 12 bases agree with TRBD2. The V and J ends lost 4 bases and 3 bases, in that order; junction bases with no gene match: 4. The V gene's germline CDR1 is MNHNS and CDR2 SASEGT. The CDR3 has 16 residues. The CDR3 region is CASSGLLAGGYNEQFF. For the CDR3, the DNA is TGTGCCAGCAGTGGGCTACTAGCGGGGGGCTACAATGAGCAGTTCTTC.

This chain uses TRBV3-1 (or the pseudogene TRBV3-2) with TRBJ2-7; a possible D gene is TRBD2 (6 bases). The CDR3 has 13 amino acids. V was shortened by 1 base and J by 3 bases, with 7 bases between the two germline ends. Germline lookup yields CDR1 LGHDT and CDR2 YNNKEL (reference sequence). CDR3 bases: TGTGCCAGCAGCCAAGGACTAGTCTACGAGCAGTACTTC. Protein product: CASSQGLVYEQYF.

This chain uses TRBV5-1 with TRBJ2-1; no reliable D call. CDR3 length: 12 amino acids. Trimming removed 3 bases from V and 6 bases from J, with 7 bases in between. CDR1 is SGHRS, CDR2 YFSETQ, per germline. The CDR3 bases are TGCGCCAGCAGCTACAACCTCAATGAGCAGTTCTTC. This sequence encodes CASSYNLNEQFF.

J is TRBJ2-7 and V is TRBV6-1; no firm D call. The ends were cut back, 3 bases at V and 1 base at J, with 7 bases in the middle. Germline loops: CDR1 MNHNS, CDR2 SASEGT. This CDR3 is 13 amino acids long. The DNA of the CDR3 is TGTGCCAGCAGTGATGGCAGATCCTACGAGCAGTACTTC. This translates into CASSDGRSYEQYF.

V and J are TRBV19 and TRBJ1-1; 7 nucleotides align to TRBD1. The CDR3 extends over 14 amino acids. V lost 7 bases and J lost 0; bases outside the gene matches: 5. In germline, CDR1 is LNHDA, CDR2 SQIVND (reference sequence). CDR3 DNA sequence: TGTGCCAGTACTTACAGGGGATTGAACACTGAAGCTTTCTTT. Protein product: CASTYRGLNTEAFF.

The chain is built from TRBV9 and TRBJ2-7; tentative D call: TRBD2 (7 bases). Per germline, CDR1 SGDLS and CDR2 YYNGEE. V was clipped by 3 bases and J by 3 bases, with 13 bases between them. The CDR3 sequence is 14 residues long. This CDR3 is CASSARGGDYEQYF. The DNA for the CDR3 is TGTGCCAGCAGCGCCCGAGGGGGGGACTACGAGCAGTACTTC.

The V gene is TRBV9, the J gene TRBJ1-2, with 10 bases matching TRBD1. The germline CDR1 and CDR2 sequences are SGDLS and YYNGEE. V lost 3 bases to trimming and J lost 8 bases; unmatched junction nucleotides: 13. This CDR3 has 16 amino acids. CDR3 residues: CASSDLRQGAILGYTF. CDR3 DNA: TGTGCCAGCAGCGATTTAAGACAGGGGGCAATATTAGGCTACACCTTC.

This chain joins TRBV11-3 and TRBJ2-1, with TRBD2 identical over 7 bases. This CDR3 is built from 13 residues. In germline, CDR1 is SGHNT, CDR2 YENEEA. V dropped 5 bases and J dropped 5; count of bases not matched to a gene: 3. The CDR3 nucleotides are TGTGCCAGCAGCCCCGGGGGGAACAATGAGCAGTTCTTC. Residues: CASSPGGNNEQFF.